Below, 2 T cell receptor beta chains from the same sample are listed, as sequenced in a study of cytomegalovirus exposure and HLA in healthy donors. A multiplex PCR was run with 60 Vbeta primers and 13 Jbeta primers. The assay was immunoSEQ multiplex PCR, and TCRdb's table has in-frame clones only and misses some. The table includes approximately 190,000 clones, nearly 80% detected once. The source material was PBMCs. All receptors derive from a woman in her twenties or thirties in good health and CMV-seropositive.

The gene calls are TRBV10-3 and TRBJ2-7; TRBD1 matches at 7 bases. Germline assignment: CDR1 ENHRY and CDR2 SYGVKD. CDR3 size: 15 residues. Trimming at V came to 3 bases and at J to 1 base, leaving 6 bases not matched to a gene. The chain's CDR3 is CAISEWQGVSYEQYF. In DNA form, the CDR3 reads TGTGCCATCAGTGAATGGCAGGGGGTGTCCTACGAGCAGTACTTC.

This clone was observed once. The chain joins TRBV7-2 to TRBJ1-4, with 9 bases that match TRBD1. The CDR3 has 15 residues. CDR1 is SGHTA and CDR2 is FQGNSA in the germline V gene. The V gene end was trimmed by 5 bases and the J gene end by 10 bases; junction bases not matched to a gene: 11. The CDR3 region has the DNA TGTGCCAGCAGCCCCAAGACAGGGGGAGGTGGAAAACTGTTTTTT. Translating it yields CASSPKTGGGGKLFF.